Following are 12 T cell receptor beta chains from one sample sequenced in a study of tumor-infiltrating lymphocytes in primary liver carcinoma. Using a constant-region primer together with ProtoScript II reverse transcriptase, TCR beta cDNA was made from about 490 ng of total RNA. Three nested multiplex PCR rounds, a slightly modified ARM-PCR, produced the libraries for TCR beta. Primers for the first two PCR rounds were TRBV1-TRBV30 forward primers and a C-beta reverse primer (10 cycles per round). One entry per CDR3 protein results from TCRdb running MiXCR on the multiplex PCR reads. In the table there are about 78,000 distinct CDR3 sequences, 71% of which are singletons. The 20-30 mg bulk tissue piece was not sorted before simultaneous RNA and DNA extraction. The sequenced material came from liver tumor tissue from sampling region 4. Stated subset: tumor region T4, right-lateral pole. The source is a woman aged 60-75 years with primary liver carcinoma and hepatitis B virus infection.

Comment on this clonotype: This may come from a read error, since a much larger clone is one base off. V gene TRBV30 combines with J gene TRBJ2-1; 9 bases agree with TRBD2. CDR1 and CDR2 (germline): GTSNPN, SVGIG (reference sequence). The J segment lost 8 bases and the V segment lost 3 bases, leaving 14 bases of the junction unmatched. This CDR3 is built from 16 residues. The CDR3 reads CAWSHIAGAGSDEQFF. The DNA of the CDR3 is TGTGCCTGGAGCCATATAGCGGGAGCGGGTTCGGATGAGCAGTTCTTC. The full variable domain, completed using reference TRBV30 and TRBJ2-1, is SQTIHQWPATLVQPVGSPLSLECTVEGTSNPNLYWYRQAAGRGLQLLFYSVGIGQISSEVPQNLSASRPQDRQFILSSKKLLLSDSGFYLCAWSHIAGAGSDEQFFGPGTRLTVL.

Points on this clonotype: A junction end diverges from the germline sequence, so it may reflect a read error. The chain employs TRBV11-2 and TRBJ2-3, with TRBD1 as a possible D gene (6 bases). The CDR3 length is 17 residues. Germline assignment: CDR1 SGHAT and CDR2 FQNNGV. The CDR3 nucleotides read TGTTCCAGCAGCTTAGGGGGATTAGCGTACACGTCAGATACGCAGTATTTT. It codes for CSSSLGGLAYTSDTQYF.

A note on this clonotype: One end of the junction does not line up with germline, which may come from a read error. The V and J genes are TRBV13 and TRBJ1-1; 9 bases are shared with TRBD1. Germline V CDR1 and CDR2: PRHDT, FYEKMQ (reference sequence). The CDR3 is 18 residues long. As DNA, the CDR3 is TGTGCCTGCAGCTTACCAACACAGGGGGCTGGGAAGAATACTGAAGCTTTCTTT. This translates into CACSLPTQGAGKNTEAFF.

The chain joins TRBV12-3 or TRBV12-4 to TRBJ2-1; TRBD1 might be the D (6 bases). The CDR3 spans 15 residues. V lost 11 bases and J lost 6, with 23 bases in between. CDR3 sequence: CACNLVQGGGNEQFF. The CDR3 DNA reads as TGTGCCTGCAATTTAGTACAGGGTGGAGGCAATGAGCAGTTCTTC.

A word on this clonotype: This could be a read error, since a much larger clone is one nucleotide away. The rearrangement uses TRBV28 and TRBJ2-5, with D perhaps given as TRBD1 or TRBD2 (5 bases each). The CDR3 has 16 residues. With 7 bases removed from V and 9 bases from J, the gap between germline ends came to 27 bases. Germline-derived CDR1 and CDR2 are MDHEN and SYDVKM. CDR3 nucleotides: TGTGCCAGCACTTCCCAGCTCCTGGGGGTCCGGCCGTCCCAGTACTTC. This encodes CASTSQLLGVRPSQYF.

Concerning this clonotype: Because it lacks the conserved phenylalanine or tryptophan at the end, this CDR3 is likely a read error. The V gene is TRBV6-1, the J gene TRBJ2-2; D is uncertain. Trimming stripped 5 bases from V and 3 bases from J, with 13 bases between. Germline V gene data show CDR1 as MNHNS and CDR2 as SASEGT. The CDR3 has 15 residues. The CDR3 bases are TGTGCCAGCAGTTTCTTGGAGAGAGACACCGGGGAGCTGTTTTAT. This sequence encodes CASSFLERDTGELFY.

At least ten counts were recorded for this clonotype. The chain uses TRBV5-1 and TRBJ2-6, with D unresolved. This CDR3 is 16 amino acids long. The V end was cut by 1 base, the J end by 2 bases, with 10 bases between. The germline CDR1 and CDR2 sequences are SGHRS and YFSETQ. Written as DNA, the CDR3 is TGCGCCAGCAGCTTGAATTTCGAGGCTGGGGCCAACGTCCTGACTTTC. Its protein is CASSLNFEAGANVLTF.

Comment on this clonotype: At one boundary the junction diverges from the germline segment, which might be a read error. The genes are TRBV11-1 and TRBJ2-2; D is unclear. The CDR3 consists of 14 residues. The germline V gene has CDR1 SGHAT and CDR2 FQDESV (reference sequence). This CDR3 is CASNFRRGPGELFF. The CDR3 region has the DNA TGTGCTAGCAACTTCCGACGAGGACCCGGGGAGCTGTTTTTT.

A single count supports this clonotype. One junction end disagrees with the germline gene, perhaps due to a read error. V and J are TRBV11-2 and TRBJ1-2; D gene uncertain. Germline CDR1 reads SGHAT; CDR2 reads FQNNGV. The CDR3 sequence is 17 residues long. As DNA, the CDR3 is TGTGCCAGCAGCTTCGATCCGATCCGGGCGCTGCGCTATGGTTACACCTTC. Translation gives CASSFDPIRALRYGYTF. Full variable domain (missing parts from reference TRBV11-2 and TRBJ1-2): EAGVAQSPRYKIIEKRQSVAFWCNPISGHATLYWYQQILGQGPKLLIQFQNNGVVDDSQLPKDRFSAERLKGVDSTLKIQPAKLEDSAVYLCASSFDPIRALRYGYTFGSGTRLTVV.

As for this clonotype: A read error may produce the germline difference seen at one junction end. The CDR3 loop reads CDSSLGGPAYTSDTQYF. In DNA form, the CDR3 reads TGTGACAGCAGCTTAGGGGGACCAGCGTACACGTCAGATACGCAGTATTTT. The chain employs TRBV11-2 and TRBJ2-3, with a tentative D call TRBD1 (6 bases). The CDR3 length is 17 residues. CDR1 and CDR2 (germline): SGHAT, FQNNGV.

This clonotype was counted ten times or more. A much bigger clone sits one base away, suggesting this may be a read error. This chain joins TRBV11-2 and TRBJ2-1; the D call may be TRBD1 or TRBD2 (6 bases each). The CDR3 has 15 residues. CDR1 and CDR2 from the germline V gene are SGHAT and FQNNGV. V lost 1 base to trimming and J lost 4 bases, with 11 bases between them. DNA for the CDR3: TGTGCCAGCAGCTTAGGGGGGGCAGGTTACAATGAGCAGTTCTTC. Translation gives CASSLGGAGYNEQFF.

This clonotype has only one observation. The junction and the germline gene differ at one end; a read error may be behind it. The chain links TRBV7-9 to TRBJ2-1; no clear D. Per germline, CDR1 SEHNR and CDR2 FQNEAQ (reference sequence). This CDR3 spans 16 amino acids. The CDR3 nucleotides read TGTGCCAGCTCCGGGTTGAGTCAAGTCCCCTACAATGAGCAGTCCTTC. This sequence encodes CASSGLSQVPYNEQSF. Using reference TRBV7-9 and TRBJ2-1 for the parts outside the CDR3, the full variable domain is DTGVSQNPRHKITKRGQNVTFRCDPISEHNRLYWYRQTLGQGPEFLTYFQNEAQLEKSRLLSDRFSAERPKGSFSTLEIQRTEQGDSAMYLCASSGLSQVPYNEQSFGPGTRLTVL.